The 22 T cell receptor beta chains below come from one sample, sequenced in a study of blood T cells in healthy people across ages. Combining a sample-barcoded 5' primer with a J-beta primer mix, a second PCR ran for 7 to 11 cycles. TCRdb re-derived calls from the 5' RACE reads in MiXCR, one entry per CDR3 protein. The sample lists some 640,000 distinct CDR3 sequences; around 45% were seen once. The sequencing sample was made of blood. The receptors stem from a woman aged 60-75 years in good health.

In its sample, this clonotype was seen once. The V and J genes are TRBV18 and TRBJ2-1; 7 bases line up with TRBD2. V was clipped by 4 bases and J by 7 bases; unmatched bases: 10. The germline V gene has CDR1 KGHSH and CDR2 LQKENI. The CDR3 is made up of 15 amino acids. The CDR3 region is CASSQGGSGRNEQFF. The CDR3 nucleotides are TGTGCCAGCTCACAAGGCGGGAGTGGGAGGAATGAGCAGTTCTTC.

The J gene is TRBJ2-3, the V gene TRBV7-2, with a possible D match to TRBD1 (6 bases). The CDR3 runs 13 residues. V dropped 5 bases and J dropped 11 bases, with 17 bases sitting between them. In germline, CDR1 is SGHTA, CDR2 FQGNSA. CDR3 sequence reads: CASSPVQGYMQYF. The CDR3 nucleotides are TGTGCCAGCAGCCCGGTGCAGGGGTATATGCAGTATTTT.

V usage is TRBV5-1 and J usage is TRBJ2-5; maybe TRBD1 (5 bases). The CDR3 length is 14 residues. Germline V gene sequence: CDR1 SGHRS, CDR2 YFSETQ. The germline V and J ends were trimmed by 4 bases and 5 bases, with 15 bases remaining between them. DNA of the CDR3: TGCGCCAGCAGCCTACAGGCCCGAGTCGAGACCCAGTACTTC. This translates into CASSLQARVETQYF.

This clonotype came up once. The chain employs TRBV20-1 and TRBJ2-7, with 7 bases identical to TRBD2. This CDR3 has 14 amino acids. V lost 0 bases and J lost 7; bases outside the gene matches: 9. CDR1 and CDR2 from the germline V gene are DFQATT and SNEGSKA (reference sequence). In DNA, the CDR3 is TGCAGTGCTAGAGACCCCTGGGAGGGGCGAGAGCAGTACTTC. It codes for CSARDPWEGREQYF.

This sequence joins TRBV18 and TRBJ1-2, with 8 positions matching TRBD1. The germline V gene encodes CDR1 KGHSH and CDR2 LQKENI. J lost 5 bases, V lost 3 bases, and 2 bases had no gene match. The CDR3 length is 13 residues. The CDR3 loop is CASSPNRGYGYTF. The CDR3 DNA follows: TGTGCCAGCTCACCCAACAGGGGGTATGGCTACACCTTC.

This clonotype was counted only a few times. The chain joins TRBV25-1 to TRBJ1-1; 11 bases fit TRBD1. Trimming took 5 bases from V and 3 from J; bases not matched to a gene: 8. Looked up from germline, CDR1 is MGHDK and CDR2 is SYGVNS. The CDR3 consists of 16 residues. CDR3 region: CASSPLDRGLHTEAFF. The CDR3 DNA is TGTGCCAGCAGTCCCCTGGACAGGGGGCTACACACTGAAGCTTTCTTT.

The chain joins TRBV20-1 to TRBJ1-4; D ambiguous. Germline CDR1 is DFQATT and CDR2 is SNEGSKA (reference sequence). This CDR3 is built from 12 residues. Trimming took off 3 bases at V and 8 bases at J, with 10 bases between the two ends. Written as DNA, the CDR3 is TGCAGTGCTAGGCAAGGGAAAGAAAAACTGTTTTTT. Protein product: CSARQGKEKLFF.

This chain connects TRBV28 to TRBJ2-3; 8 bases match TRBD2. The germline V gene has CDR1 MDHEN and CDR2 SYDVKM. The V gene end was trimmed by 6 bases and the J gene end by 2 bases; junction bases not matched to a gene: 4. This CDR3 has 14 residues. In DNA, the CDR3 is TGTGCCAGCAGCATAGCGGGGCACACAGATACGCAGTATTTT. This codes for CASSIAGHTDTQYF.

The CDR3 loop reads CASSPTYRGYGYTF. CDR3 bases: TGTGCCAGCAGCCCAACGTACAGGGGATATGGCTACACCTTC. The V gene is TRBV12-3 or TRBV12-4, the J gene TRBJ1-2, with 7 bases fitting TRBD1. With 6 bases clipped from V and 5 bases from J, the junction kept 9 bases outside the gene matches. This CDR3 region has 14 residues.

The genes are TRBV10-3 and TRBJ2-1, with TRBD2 matching 7 bases. The CDR3 is 14 amino acids. V shed 6 bases and J 2 bases; nucleotides not matched to a gene: 4. Germline V gene data show CDR1 as ENHRY and CDR2 as SYGVKD. As DNA, the CDR3 is TGTGCCATCAGGGAGCGGGAACCCTACAATGAGCAGTTCTTC. It encodes CAIREREPYNEQFF.

J is TRBJ2-2 and V is TRBV4-1; D gene unclear. The CDR3 is 16 amino acids. CDR1 MGHRA and CDR2 YSYEKL come from the germline V gene. Trimming pared 2 bases from V and 0 bases from J, leaving 10 bases between. CDR3 nucleotide sequence: TGCGCCAGCAGCCAAAGGTCTAGAGCGAACACCGGGGAGCTGTTTTTT. Its protein is CASSQRSRANTGELFF.

This sequence joins TRBV28 and TRBJ2-7, with D unresolved. Germline CDR1 is MDHEN and CDR2 is SYDVKM. The CDR3 is 15 residues long. V gave up 4 bases and J gave up 2 bases, with 15 bases separating them. This CDR3 is CASSSPAGIAYEQYF. Here the CDR3 DNA reads TGTGCCAGCAGTTCCCCGGCAGGAATAGCCTACGAGCAGTACTTC. Supplemented by reference TRBV28 and TRBJ2-7, the full variable domain reads DVKVTQSSRYLVKRTGEKVFLECVQDMDHENMFWYRQDPGLGLRLIYFSYDVKMKEKGDIPEGYSVSREKKERFSLILESASTNQTSMYLCASSSPAGIAYEQYFGPGTRLTVT.

V and J are TRBV3-1 and TRBJ2-1, with TRBD1 identical over 10 bases. The germline V gene encodes CDR1 LGHDT and CDR2 YNNKEL (reference sequence). This CDR3 is 15 amino acids long. The V segment lost 6 bases and the J segment 7 bases; nucleotides outside the gene matches: 9. The CDR3 coding sequence is TGTGCCAGCAGACGCAACAGGGACAGGGGAAATGAGCAGTTCTTC. Its protein product is CASRRNRDRGNEQFF.

J is TRBJ2-7 and V is TRBV3-1; unclear D gene. Per germline, CDR1 LGHDT and CDR2 YNNKEL (reference sequence). V dropped 0 bases and J dropped 2 bases, with 5 bases sitting between them. The CDR3 sequence is 13 residues long. The CDR3 coding sequence is TGTGCCAGCAGCCAAGATAGGACCTACGAGCAGTACTTC. It is translated as CASSQDRTYEQYF.

The chain has TRBV7-3 and TRBJ2-1, with D perhaps TRBD1 or TRBD2 (5 bases each). This CDR3 has 17 amino acids. Germline CDR1 is SGHTA and CDR2 is FQGTGA. V dropped 3 bases and J dropped 4 bases, with 19 bases sitting between them. In DNA, the CDR3 is TGTGCCAGCAGCTTGGGAGTTTGGGGCGACCTTTACAATGAGCAGTTCTTC. Protein product: CASSLGVWGDLYNEQFF. Drawing the rest from reference TRBV7-3 and TRBJ2-1, the complete variable domain is GAGVSQTPSNKVTEKGKYVELRCDPISGHTALYWYRQSLGQGPEFLIYFQGTGAADDSGLPNDRFFAVRPEGSVSTLKIQRTERGDSAVYLCASSLGVWGDLYNEQFFGPGTRLTVL.

The chain has TRBV28 and TRBJ2-7; D possibly corresponds to TRBD2 (6 bases). CDR1 and CDR2 from the germline V gene are MDHEN and SYDVKM. This CDR3 comprises 13 residues. Trimming took off 5 bases at V and 2 bases at J, with 10 bases between the two ends. CDR3 nucleotides: TGTGCCAGCAGTCAAGCGGGTACCTACGAGCAGTACTTC. This codes for CASSQAGTYEQYF.

The rearrangement joins TRBV20-1 to TRBJ2-7; 9 nucleotides match TRBD1. TRBJ2-5 matches the DNA end more closely, so the J call is doubtful. Germline loops: CDR1 DFQATT, CDR2 SNEGSKA (reference sequence). The CDR3 covers 15 residues. CDR3 DNA sequence: TGCAGTGCTAGAGAACCCCGGGACAGGGAAGAGACCCAGTACTTC. Translating it yields CSAREPRDREETQYF.

CDR3 amino acids: CSARGRAGEQYF. For the CDR3, the DNA is TGCAGTGCTAGGGGAAGGGCGGGGGAGCAGTACTTC. V and J are TRBV20-1 and TRBJ1-2; tentatively, D is TRBD2 (6 bases). TRBJ2-7 matches the DNA end more closely, so the J call is doubtful. Germline CDR1 DFQATT, CDR2 SNEGSKA (reference sequence). The CDR3 contains 12 residues.

The sample holds a few counts of this clonotype. In nucleotides, the CDR3 is TGTGCCAGCTCACCTTACCGGGACAGTGGGTACGAGCAGTACTTC. This gives the protein CASSPYRDSGYEQYF. V and J are TRBV18 and TRBJ2-7; TRBD1 matches at 7 bases. This CDR3 has 15 residues. Per germline, CDR1 KGHSH and CDR2 LQKENI. V gave up 3 bases and J gave up 4 bases; unmatched junction bases: 9. Together with reference TRBV18 and TRBJ2-7, the CDR3 gives the full variable domain: NAGVMQNPRHLVRRRGQEARLRCSPMKGHSHVYWYRQLPEEGLKFMVYLQKENIIDESGMPKERFSAEFPKEGPSILRIQQVVRGDSAAYFCASSPYRDSGYEQYFGPGTRLTVT.

The table lists this clonotype with many counts. This chain uses TRBV7-7 with TRBJ2-3, with 13 nucleotides matching TRBD2. Germline CDR1 is SSHAT and CDR2 is FNYEAQ (reference sequence). The V segment lost 5 bases and the J segment 5 bases; nucleotides outside the gene matches: 4. The CDR3 is 15 amino acids. Here the CDR3 reads CASSPGLAGVDTQYF. CDR3 DNA sequence: TGTGCCAGCAGCCCCGGACTAGCGGGAGTAGATACGCAGTATTTT.

This clonotype was recorded a few times. The rearrangement links TRBV10-3 to TRBJ2-7; TRBD2 agrees at 7 bases. The CDR3 has 13 residues. Germline CDR1 is ENHRY and CDR2 is SYGVKD. Germline trimming cut 8 bases from V and 3 bases from J; bases unmatched to any gene: 7. CDR3 nucleotide sequence: TGTGCCATCGGGAGAGCGGGACTCTACGAGCAGTACTTC. Encoded protein: CAIGRAGLYEQYF.

On this clonotype: A read error is possible here, since a much larger clone lies one base away. The chain joins TRBV6-2 or TRBV6-3 to TRBJ2-7, with 9 nucleotides matching TRBD2. Looked up from germline, CDR1 is MNHEY and CDR2 is SVGEGT. With V trimmed by 3 bases and J by 0 bases, 6 bases remained unmatched. This CDR3 region has 16 residues. In DNA form, the CDR3 reads TGTGCCAGCAGTTATGCGCCTAGCGGGGCCTCCTACGAGCAGTACTTC. Translation: CASSYAPSGASYEQYF.